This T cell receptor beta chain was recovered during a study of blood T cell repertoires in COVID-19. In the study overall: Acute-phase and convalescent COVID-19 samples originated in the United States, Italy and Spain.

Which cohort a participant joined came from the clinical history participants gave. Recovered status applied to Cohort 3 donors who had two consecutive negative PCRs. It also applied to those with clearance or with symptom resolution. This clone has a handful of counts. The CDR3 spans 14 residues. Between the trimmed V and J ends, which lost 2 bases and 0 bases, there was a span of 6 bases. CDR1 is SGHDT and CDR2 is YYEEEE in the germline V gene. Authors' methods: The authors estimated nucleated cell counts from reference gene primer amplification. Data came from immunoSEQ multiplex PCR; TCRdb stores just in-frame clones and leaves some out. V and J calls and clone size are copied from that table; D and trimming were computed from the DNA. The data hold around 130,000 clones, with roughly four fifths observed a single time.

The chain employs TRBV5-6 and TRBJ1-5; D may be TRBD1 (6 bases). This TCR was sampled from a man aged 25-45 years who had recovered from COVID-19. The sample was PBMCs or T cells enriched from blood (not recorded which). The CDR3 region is CASSLQGSNQPQHF. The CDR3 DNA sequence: TGTGCCAGCAGCTTACAGGGTAGCAATCAGCCCCAGCATTTT.